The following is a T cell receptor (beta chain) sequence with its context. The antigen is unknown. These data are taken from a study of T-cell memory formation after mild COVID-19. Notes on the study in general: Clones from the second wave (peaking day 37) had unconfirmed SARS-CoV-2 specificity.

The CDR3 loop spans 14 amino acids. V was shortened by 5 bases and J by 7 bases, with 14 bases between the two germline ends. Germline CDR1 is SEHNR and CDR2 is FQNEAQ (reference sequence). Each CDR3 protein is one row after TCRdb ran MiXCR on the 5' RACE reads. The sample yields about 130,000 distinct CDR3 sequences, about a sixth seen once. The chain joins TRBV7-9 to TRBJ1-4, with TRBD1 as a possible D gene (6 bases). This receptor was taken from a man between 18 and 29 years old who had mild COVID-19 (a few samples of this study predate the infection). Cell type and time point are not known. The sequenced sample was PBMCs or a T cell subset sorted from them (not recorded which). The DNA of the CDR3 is TGTGCCAGCAGCCTAGACAGGCTGAGTGAAAAACTGTTTTTT. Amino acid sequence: CASSLDRLSEKLFF.